Below are 15 T cell receptor beta chains sequenced from a single sample in a study of post-analysis software for immune sequencing data. The study, taken as a whole, reports: In patients, TRBV5-6, TRBV5-1 and TRBV20-1 belonged to 4 or 5 TRBV segments found more frequently than in controls.

The antigens these receptors bind are not known. Unique-molecular-identifier-tagged TCR beta cDNA libraries were used. TCRdb re-analysed the PCR reads in MiXCR, keeping a single row per CDR3 protein. In the table there are 450,000 to 650,000 distinct CDR3 sequences, 44% of which are singletons. Sequenced material: blood. The receptors were gathered from a girl aged 10-17 years with multiple sclerosis.

The chain uses TRBV12-3 or TRBV12-4 and TRBJ2-7, with D unresolved. V dropped 5 bases and J dropped 5 bases, with 7 bases sitting between them. The CDR3 spans 11 residues. CDR3 nucleotides: TGTGCCAGCAGTCTGAACAACGAGCAGTACTTC. Translating gives CASSLNNEQYF.

This chain joins TRBV29-1 and TRBJ2-7, with a weak D call TRBD1 (6 bases). Germline V CDR1 and CDR2: SQVTM, ANQGSEA. This CDR3 spans 13 amino acids. Trimming removed 8 bases from V and 0 bases from J, with 14 bases in between. The CDR3 nucleotides read TGCAGCCTTAGAACAGGGAACTCCTACGAGCAGTACTTC. It specifies CSLRTGNSYEQYF.

This clonotype was recorded once. The J gene is TRBJ2-4, the V gene TRBV4-2, with 11 nucleotides matching TRBD2. The J call may not be correct, given that the DNA end is closer to TRBJ2-5. The CDR3 covers 16 residues. The germline CDR1 and CDR2 sequences are LGHNA and YNFKEQ. The CDR3 region has the DNA TGTGCCAGCAGCCATAGACTAGCGGGGTACCAAGAGACCCAGTACTTC. Translated, it gives CASSHRLAGYQETQYF.

This clonotype came up a few times. CDR3 in amino acids: CASSPLQGKTQFF. In nucleotides, the CDR3 is TGTGCCAGCAGCCCCCTTCAGGGAAAGACCCAGTTCTTC. The chain carries TRBV12-3 or TRBV12-4 and TRBJ2-1; D might be TRBD1 (5 bases). V was pared by 6 bases and J by 13 bases, with 19 bases between. The length of the CDR3 is 13 residues.

The chain combines TRBV20-1 with TRBJ1-6; TRBD1 aligns across 7 bases. The length of the CDR3 is 13 residues. Trimming took 5 bases from V and 8 from J; bases not matched to a gene: 6. CDR1 DFQATT and CDR2 SNEGSKA come from the germline V gene (reference sequence). The CDR3 loop reads CSAGGRGDSPLHF. The CDR3 region has the DNA TGCAGTGCTGGGGGCAGGGGGGATTCACCCCTCCACTTT.

This clonotype was counted only a few times. V and J are TRBV30 and TRBJ2-2; D remains ambiguous. Germline-derived CDR1 and CDR2 are GTSNPN and SVGIG (reference sequence). V was cut by 7 bases and J by 3 bases, with 9 bases left in between. The CDR3 loop spans 12 amino acids. CDR3 protein: CALDQYTGELFF. In DNA, the CDR3 is TGTGCCTTAGACCAATACACCGGGGAGCTGTTTTTT. Using reference TRBV30 and TRBJ2-2 for the parts outside the CDR3, the full variable domain is SQTIHQWPATLVQPVGSPLSLECTVEGTSNPNLYWYRQAAGRGLQLLFYSVGIGQISSEVPQNLSASRPQDRQFILSSKKLLLSDSGFYLCALDQYTGELFFGEGSRLTVL.

This chain links TRBV20-1 with TRBJ2-7; the match to TRBD2 covers 10 bases. The CDR3 totals 14 residues. Unmatched junction bases numbered 9, after V lost 3 bases and J lost 7 bases. Per germline, CDR1 DFQATT and CDR2 SNEGSKA (reference sequence). The CDR3 loop is CSARGLARAPEQYF. DNA of the CDR3: TGCAGTGCTAGGGGACTAGCGAGAGCTCCGGAGCAGTACTTC.

The CDR3 region is CSARDPRAGVRDTQYF. The CDR3 region has the DNA TGCAGTGCTAGGGATCCACGGGCGGGAGTGAGAGATACGCAGTATTTT. The chain has TRBV20-1 and TRBJ2-3; TRBD2 agrees at 7 bases. Germline CDR1 DFQATT, CDR2 SNEGSKA (reference sequence). V lost 3 bases and J lost 5; bases outside the gene matches: 14. This CDR3 has 16 residues.

The rearrangement joins TRBV20-1 to TRBJ2-5; TRBD2 is a possible D gene (5 bases). The germline V gene encodes CDR1 DFQATT and CDR2 SNEGSKA (reference sequence). The CDR3 totals 12 residues. V lost 5 bases and J lost 2, with 9 bases in between. This CDR3 reads CSAGGSQETQYF. CDR3 nucleotides: TGCAGTGCTGGAGGATCGCAAGAGACCCAGTACTTC.

A few counts support this clonotype. The chain joins TRBV5-1 to TRBJ2-3; D is unresolved. The V and J ends lost 4 bases and 2 bases respectively, with 8 bases between them. CDR1 and CDR2 from the germline V gene are SGHRS and YFSETQ. CDR3 length: 13 residues. The CDR3: CASSAGDTDTQYF. The CDR3, as DNA: TGCGCCAGCAGCGCTGGGGACACAGATACGCAGTATTTT.

The rearrangement uses TRBV5-1 and TRBJ2-1; D possibly corresponds to TRBD1 (6 bases). The ends were cut back, 3 bases at V and 6 bases at J, with 16 bases in the middle. The CDR3 has 15 residues. The germline V gene encodes CDR1 SGHRS and CDR2 YFSETQ. The CDR3 spells CASSSLSRGTNEQFF. In DNA, the CDR3 is TGCGCCAGCAGCTCCCTTTCAAGGGGGACCAATGAGCAGTTCTTC. The full variable domain, with the rest looked up from reference TRBV5-1 and TRBJ2-1, is KAGVTQTPRYLIKTRGQQVTLSCSPISGHRSVSWYQQTPGQGLQFLFEYFSETQRNKGNFPGRFSGRQFSNSRSEMNVSTLELGDSALYLCASSSLSRGTNEQFFGPGTRLTVL.

This rearrangement joins TRBV12-5 to TRBJ2-7; D tentatively reads TRBD1 or TRBD2 (6 bases each). The CDR3 is 19 amino acids. V lost 3 bases, J lost 7 bases, and 31 bases lay in between. Germline V gene lookup returns CDR1 LGHNT and CDR2 FRNRAP. The CDR3 DNA reads TGTGCTAGTGGTTTCTATTGGGGGGCCGCCCCATACGGTTTGAGGGAGCAGTACTTC. Translated, it gives CASGFYWGAAPYGLREQYF.

Here the CDR3 reads CASTPSLRTSYEQYF. The CDR3 region has the DNA TGTGCCAGCACCCCTTCGCTTCGGACCTCCTACGAGCAGTACTTC. The gene calls are TRBV27 and TRBJ2-7; the D is unclear. The CDR3 covers 15 residues. Trimming stripped 7 bases from V and 0 bases from J, with 16 bases between. Per the germline V gene, CDR1 is MNHEY and CDR2 is SMNVEV (reference sequence).

The table lists this clonotype with a few counts. The chain combines TRBV12-3 or TRBV12-4 with TRBJ1-2; a possible D gene is TRBD1 (6 bases). The CDR3 consists of 16 residues. Between the trimmed V and J ends, which lost 1 base and 8 bases, there was a span of 20 bases. The CDR3 coding sequence is TGTGCCAGCAGTTTAGGGGGCCCCGCAGGGGCAAGCGGCTACACCTTC. Translated, it gives CASSLGGPAGASGYTF.

Points on this clonotype: An end of the junction differs from the germline gene, which may be a read error. J is TRBJ1-2 and V is TRBV7-2; 11 positions agree with TRBD1. The CDR3 is 17 amino acids. Germline CDR1 and CDR2: SGHTA and FQGNSA. The CDR3 coding sequence is TGTGCCAGCAGCCCTCGTCAGGACAGGGGGCGCGTCTATCGCTACACCTTC. This gives the protein CASSPRQDRGRVYRYTF.